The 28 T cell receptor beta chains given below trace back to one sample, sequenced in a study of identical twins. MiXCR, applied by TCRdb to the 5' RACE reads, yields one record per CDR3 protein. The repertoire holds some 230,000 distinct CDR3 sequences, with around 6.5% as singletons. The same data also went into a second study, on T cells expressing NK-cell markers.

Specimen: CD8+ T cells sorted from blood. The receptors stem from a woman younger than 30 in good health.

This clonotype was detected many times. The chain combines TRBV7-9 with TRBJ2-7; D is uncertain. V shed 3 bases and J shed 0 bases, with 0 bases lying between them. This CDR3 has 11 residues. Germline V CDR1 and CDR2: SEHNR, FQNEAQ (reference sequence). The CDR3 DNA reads TGTGCCAGCAGCTTCTCCTACGAGCAGTACTTC. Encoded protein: CASSFSYEQYF.

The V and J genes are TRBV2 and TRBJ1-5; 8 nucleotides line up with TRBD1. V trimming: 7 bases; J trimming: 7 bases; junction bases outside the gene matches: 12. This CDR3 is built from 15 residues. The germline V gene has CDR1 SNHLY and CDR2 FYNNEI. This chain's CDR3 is CASTGVGQGGQPQHF. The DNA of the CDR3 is TGTGCCAGCACCGGAGTAGGACAGGGCGGGCAGCCCCAGCATTTT. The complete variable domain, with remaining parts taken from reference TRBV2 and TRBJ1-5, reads EPEVTQTPSHQVTQMGQEVILRCVPISNHLYFYWYRQILGQKVEFLVSFYNNEISEKSEIFDDQFSVERPDGSNFTLKIRSTKLEDSAMYFCASTGVGQGGQPQHFGDGTRLSIL.

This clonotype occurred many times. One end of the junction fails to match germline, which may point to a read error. The CDR3 spells CASSPGLNTEAFF. As DNA, the CDR3 is TGTGCCAGCAGTCCCGGACTAAACACTGAAGCTTTCTTT. The chain joins TRBV5-1 to TRBJ1-1, with D unresolved. The CDR3 is made up of 13 amino acids. Germline V CDR1 and CDR2: SGHRS, YFSETQ.

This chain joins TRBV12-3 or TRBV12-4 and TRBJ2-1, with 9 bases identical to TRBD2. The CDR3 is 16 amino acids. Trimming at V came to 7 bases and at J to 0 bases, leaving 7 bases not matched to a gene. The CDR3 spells CASTLTSGSSYNEQFF. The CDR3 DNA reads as TGTGCCAGCACCCTGACTAGCGGCAGCTCCTACAATGAGCAGTTCTTC.

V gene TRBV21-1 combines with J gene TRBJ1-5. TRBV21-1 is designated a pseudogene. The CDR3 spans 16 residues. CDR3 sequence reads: CASSKGKMLADQPQHF. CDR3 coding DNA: TGTGCCAGCAGCAAAGGAAAGATGTTAGCGGATCAGCCCCAGCATTTT.

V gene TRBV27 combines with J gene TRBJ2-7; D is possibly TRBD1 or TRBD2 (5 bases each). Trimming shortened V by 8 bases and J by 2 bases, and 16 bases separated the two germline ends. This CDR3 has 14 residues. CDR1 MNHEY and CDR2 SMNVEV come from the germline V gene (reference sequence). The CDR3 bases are TGTGCCAGCCCCATCCGGGACGCTCCCTACGAGCAGTACTTC. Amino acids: CASPIRDAPYEQYF.

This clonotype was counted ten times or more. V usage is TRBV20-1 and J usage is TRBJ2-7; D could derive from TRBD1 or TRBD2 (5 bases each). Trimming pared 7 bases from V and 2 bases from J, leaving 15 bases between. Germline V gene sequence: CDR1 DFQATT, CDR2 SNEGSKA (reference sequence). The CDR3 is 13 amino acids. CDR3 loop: CSGAGALTYEQYF. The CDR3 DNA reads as TGCAGTGGGGCCGGGGCCCTAACCTACGAGCAGTACTTC.

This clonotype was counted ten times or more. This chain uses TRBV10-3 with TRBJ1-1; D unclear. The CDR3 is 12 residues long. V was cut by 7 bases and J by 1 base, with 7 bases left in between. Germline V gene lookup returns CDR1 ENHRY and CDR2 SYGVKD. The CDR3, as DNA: TGTGCCATCAATGACTGGAACACTGAAGCTTTCTTT. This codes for CAINDWNTEAFF.

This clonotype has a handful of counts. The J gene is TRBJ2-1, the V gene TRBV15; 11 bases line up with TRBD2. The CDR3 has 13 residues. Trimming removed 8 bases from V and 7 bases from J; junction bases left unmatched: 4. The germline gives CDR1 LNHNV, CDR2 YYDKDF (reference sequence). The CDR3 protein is CATSSGRWNEQFF. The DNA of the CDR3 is TGTGCCACCTCTAGCGGGAGGTGGAATGAGCAGTTCTTC.

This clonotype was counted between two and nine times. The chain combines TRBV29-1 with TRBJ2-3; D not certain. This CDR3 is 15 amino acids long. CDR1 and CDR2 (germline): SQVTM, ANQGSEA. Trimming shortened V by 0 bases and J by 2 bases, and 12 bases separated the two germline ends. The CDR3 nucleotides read TGCAGCGTTGAAGAAACCAGCGCGTTCACAGATACGCAGTATTTT. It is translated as CSVEETSAFTDTQYF.

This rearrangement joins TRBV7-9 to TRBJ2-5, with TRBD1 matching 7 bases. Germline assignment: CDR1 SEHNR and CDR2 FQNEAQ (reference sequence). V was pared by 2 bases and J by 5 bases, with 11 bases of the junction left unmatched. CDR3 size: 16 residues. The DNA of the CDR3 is TGTGCCAGCAGCTTACAGCCGAAGGGGGCCTGGGAGACCCAGTACTTC. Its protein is CASSLQPKGAWETQYF.

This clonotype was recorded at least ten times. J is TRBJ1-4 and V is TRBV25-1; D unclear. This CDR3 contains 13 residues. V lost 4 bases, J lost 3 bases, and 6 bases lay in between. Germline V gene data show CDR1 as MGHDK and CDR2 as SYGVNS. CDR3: CASSVEANEKLFF. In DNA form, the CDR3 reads TGTGCCAGCAGTGTGGAGGCTAATGAAAAACTGTTTTTT.

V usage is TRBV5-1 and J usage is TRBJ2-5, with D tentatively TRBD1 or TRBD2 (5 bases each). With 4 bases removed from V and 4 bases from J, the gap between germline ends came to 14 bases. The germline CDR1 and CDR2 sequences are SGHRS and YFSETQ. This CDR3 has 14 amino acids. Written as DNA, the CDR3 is TGCGCCAGCAGCCTCGGGACCGCCTTAGAGACCCAGTACTTC. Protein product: CASSLGTALETQYF. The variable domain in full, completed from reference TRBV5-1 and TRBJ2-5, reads KAGVTQTPRYLIKTRGQQVTLSCSPISGHRSVSWYQQTPGQGLQFLFEYFSETQRNKGNFPGRFSGRQFSNSRSEMNVSTLELGDSALYLCASSLGTALETQYFGPGTRLLVL.

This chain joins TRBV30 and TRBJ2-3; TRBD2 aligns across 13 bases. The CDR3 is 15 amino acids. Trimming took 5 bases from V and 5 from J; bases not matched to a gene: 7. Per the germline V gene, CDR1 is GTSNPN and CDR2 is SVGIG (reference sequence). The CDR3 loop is CAWAGLAGVGDTQYF. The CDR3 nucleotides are TGTGCCTGGGCCGGACTAGCGGGGGTCGGAGATACGCAGTATTTT.

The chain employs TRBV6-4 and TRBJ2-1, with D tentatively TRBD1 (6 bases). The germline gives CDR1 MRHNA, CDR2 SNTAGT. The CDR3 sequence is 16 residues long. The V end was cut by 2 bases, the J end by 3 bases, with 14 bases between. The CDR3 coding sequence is TGTGCCAGCAGTGACGGATCGATACAGGGCTACAATGAGCAGTTCTTC. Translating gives CASSDGSIQGYNEQFF.

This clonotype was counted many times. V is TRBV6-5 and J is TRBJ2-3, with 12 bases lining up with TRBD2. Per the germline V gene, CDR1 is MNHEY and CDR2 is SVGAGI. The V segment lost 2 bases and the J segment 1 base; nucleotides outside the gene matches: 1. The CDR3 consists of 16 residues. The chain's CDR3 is CASSYRLAGGTDTQYF. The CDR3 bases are TGTGCCAGCAGTTACAGACTAGCGGGGGGCACAGATACGCAGTATTTT.

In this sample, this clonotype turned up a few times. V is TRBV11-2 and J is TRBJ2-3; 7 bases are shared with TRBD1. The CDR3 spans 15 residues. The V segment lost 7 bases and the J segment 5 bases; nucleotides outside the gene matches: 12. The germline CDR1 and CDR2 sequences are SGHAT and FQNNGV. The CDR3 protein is CASNPGQHLGDTQYF. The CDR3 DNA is TGTGCCAGCAACCCGGGACAGCACCTCGGAGATACGCAGTATTTT.

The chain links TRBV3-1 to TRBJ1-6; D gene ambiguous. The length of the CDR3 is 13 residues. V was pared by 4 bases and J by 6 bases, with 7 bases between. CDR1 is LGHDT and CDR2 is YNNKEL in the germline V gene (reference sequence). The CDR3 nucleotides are TGTGCCAGCAGCCCGAAAATTAATTCACCCCTCCACTTT. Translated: CASSPKINSPLHF.

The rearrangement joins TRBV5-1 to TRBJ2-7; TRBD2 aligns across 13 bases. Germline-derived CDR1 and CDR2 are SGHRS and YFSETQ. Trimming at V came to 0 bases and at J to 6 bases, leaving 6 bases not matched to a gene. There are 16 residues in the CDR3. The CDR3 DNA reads TGCGCCAGCAGCTTGGCGATGGGACTAGCGGGGCTCGAGCAGTACTTC. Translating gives CASSLAMGLAGLEQYF. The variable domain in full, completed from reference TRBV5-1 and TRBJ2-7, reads KAGVTQTPRYLIKTRGQQVTLSCSPISGHRSVSWYQQTPGQGLQFLFEYFSETQRNKGNFPGRFSGRQFSNSRSEMNVSTLELGDSALYLCASSLAMGLAGLEQYFGPGTRLTVT.

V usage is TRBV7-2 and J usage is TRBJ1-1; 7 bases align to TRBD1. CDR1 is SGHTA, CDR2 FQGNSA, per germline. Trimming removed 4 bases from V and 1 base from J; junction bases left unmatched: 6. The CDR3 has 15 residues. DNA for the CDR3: TGTGCCAGCAGCTCGCTGGGGACAGAGAACACTGAAGCTTTCTTT. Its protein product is CASSSLGTENTEAFF.

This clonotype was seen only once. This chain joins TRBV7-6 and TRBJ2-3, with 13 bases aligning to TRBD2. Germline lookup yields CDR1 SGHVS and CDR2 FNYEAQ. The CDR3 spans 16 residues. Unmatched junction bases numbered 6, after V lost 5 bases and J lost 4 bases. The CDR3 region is CASSAGLAGDPDTQYF. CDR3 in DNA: TGTGCCAGCAGCGCCGGACTAGCGGGAGATCCAGATACGCAGTATTTT.

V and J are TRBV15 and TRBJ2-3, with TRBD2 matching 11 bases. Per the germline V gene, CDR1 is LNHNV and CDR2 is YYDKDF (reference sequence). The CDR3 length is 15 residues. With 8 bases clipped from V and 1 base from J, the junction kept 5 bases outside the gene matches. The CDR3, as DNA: TGTGCCACCTCTTCACTAGCGGGGGGCACAGATACGCAGTATTTT. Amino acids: CATSSLAGGTDTQYF. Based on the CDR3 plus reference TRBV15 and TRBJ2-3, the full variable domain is DAMVIQNPRYQVTQFGKPVTLSCSQTLNHNVMYWYQQKSSQAPKLLFHYYDKDFNNEADTPDNFQSRRPNTSFCFLDIRSPGLGDTAMYLCATSSLAGGTDTQYFGPGTRLTVL.

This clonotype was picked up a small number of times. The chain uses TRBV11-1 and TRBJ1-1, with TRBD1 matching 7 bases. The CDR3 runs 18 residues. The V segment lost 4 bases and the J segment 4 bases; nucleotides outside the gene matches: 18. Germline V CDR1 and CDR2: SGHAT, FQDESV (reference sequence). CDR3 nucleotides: TGTGCCAGCAGCTCCCTAGGGGCGGGGGGTTCAGGGGGCACTGAAGCTTTCTTT. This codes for CASSSLGAGGSGGTEAFF.

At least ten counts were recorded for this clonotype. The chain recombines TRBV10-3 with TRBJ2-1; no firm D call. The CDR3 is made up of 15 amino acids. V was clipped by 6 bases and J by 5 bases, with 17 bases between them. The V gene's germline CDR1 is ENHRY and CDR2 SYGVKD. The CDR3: CAIRGIKLGNNEQFF. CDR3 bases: TGTGCCATCAGAGGGATTAAACTGGGAAACAATGAGCAGTTCTTC.

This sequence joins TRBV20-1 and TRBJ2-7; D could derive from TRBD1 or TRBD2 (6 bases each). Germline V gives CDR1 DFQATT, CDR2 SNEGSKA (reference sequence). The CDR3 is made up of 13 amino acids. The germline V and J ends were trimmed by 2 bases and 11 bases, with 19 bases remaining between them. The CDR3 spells CSARRRQDWREYF. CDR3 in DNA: TGCAGTGCTAGACGGAGACAGGACTGGAGGGAGTACTTC.

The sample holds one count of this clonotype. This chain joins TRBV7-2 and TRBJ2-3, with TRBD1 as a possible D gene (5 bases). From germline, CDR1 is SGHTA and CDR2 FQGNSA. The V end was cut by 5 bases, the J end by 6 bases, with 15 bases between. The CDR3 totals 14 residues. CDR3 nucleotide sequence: TGTGCCAGCAGCGTCTTAGGAGCAGGGGATACGCAGTATTTT. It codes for CASSVLGAGDTQYF. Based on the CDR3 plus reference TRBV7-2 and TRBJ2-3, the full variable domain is GAGVSQSPSNKVTEKGKDVELRCDPISGHTALYWYRQSLGQGLEFLIYFQGNSAPDKSGLPSDRFSAERTGGSVSTLTIQRTQQEDSAVYLCASSVLGAGDTQYFGPGTRLTVL.

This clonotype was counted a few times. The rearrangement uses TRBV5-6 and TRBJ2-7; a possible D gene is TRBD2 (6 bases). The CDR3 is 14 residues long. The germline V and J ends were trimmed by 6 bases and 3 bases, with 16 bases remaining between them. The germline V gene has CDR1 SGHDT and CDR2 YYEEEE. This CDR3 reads CASTPGLSIYEQYF. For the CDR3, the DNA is TGTGCCAGCACCCCGGGACTTTCGATCTACGAGCAGTACTTC.

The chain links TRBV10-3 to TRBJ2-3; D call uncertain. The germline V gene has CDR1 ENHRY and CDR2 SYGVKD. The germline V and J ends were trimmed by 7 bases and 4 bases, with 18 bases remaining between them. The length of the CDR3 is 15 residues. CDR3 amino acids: CAITKGAYPSDTQYF. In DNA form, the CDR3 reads TGTGCCATCACCAAAGGTGCCTATCCCTCAGATACGCAGTATTTT.